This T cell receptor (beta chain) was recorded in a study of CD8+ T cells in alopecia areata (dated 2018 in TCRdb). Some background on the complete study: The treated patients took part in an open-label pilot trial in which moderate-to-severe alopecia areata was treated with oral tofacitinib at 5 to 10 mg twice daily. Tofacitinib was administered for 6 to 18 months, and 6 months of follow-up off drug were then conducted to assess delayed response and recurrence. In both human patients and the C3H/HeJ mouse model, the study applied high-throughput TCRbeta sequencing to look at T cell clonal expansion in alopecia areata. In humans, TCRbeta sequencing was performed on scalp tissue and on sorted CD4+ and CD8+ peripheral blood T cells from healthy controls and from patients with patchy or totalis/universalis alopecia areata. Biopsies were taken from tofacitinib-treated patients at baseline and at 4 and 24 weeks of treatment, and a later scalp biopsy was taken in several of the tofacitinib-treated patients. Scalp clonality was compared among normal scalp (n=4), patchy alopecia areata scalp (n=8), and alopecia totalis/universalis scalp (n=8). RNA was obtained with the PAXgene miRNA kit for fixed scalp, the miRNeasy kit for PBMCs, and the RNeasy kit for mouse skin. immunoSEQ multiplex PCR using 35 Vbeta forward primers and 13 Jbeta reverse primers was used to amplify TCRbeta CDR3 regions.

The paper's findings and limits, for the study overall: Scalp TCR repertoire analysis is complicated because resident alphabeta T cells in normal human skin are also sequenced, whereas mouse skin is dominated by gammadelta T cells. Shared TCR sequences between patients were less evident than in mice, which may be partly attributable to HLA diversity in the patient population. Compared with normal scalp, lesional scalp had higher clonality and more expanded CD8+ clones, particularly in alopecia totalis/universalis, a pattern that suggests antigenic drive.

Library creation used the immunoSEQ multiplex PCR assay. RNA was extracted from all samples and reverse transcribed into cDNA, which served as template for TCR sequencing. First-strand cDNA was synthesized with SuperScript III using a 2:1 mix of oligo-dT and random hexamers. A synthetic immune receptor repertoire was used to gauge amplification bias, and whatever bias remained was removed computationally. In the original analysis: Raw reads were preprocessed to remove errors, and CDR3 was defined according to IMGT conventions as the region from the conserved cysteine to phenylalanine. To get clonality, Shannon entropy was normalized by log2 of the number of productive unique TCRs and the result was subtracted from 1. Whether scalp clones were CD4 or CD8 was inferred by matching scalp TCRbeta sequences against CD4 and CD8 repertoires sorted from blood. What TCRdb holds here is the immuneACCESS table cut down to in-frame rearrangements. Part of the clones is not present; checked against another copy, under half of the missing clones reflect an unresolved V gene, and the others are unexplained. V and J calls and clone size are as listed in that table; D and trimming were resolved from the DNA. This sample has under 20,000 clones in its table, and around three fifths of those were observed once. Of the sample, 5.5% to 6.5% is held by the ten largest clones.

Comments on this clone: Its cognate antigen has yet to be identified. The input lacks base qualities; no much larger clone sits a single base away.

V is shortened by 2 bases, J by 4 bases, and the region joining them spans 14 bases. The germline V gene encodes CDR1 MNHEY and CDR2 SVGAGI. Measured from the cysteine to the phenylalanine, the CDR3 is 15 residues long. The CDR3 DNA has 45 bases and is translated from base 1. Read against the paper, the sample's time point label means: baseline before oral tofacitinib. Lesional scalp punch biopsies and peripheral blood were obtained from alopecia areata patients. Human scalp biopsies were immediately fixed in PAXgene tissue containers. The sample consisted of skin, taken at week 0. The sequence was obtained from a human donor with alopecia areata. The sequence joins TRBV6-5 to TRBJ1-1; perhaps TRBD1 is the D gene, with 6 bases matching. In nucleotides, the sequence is TGTGCCAGCAGTTACGCCACGGACAGTGGCACTGAAGCTTTCTTT. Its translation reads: CASSYATDSGTEAFF.